A single sample gave rise to the 22 T cell receptor beta chains below, sequenced in a study of T cell responses to AZD1222 COVID-19 vaccine. TCRdb's copy holds only in-frame clones and misses some; the assay was immunoSEQ multiplex PCR. The sample records some 170,000 clones, 85% to 90% being singletons. The sample was peripheral blood, taken 28 days after the second dose of the MenACWY control vaccine. The receptors here all came from an adult who received the MenACWY meningococcal vaccine as a control.

The V call is TRBV9, the J call TRBJ1-5; maybe TRBD1 (5 bases). Trimming removed 4 bases from V and 3 bases from J, with 8 bases in between. The CDR3 extends over 13 amino acids. Germline V CDR1 and CDR2: SGDLS, YYNGEE. CDR3 region: CASSSGYNQPQHF. CDR3 coding DNA: TGTGCCAGCAGCTCAGGGTACAATCAGCCCCAGCATTTT.

This chain joins TRBV4-2 and TRBJ2-5; 7 nucleotides align to TRBD1. V lost 0 bases and J lost 4; bases outside the gene matches: 5. Germline V gene lookup returns CDR1 LGHNA and CDR2 YNFKEQ. The CDR3 loop spans 15 amino acids. The CDR3 coding sequence is TGTGCCAGCAGCCAAGATAAAGGGGGCGGAGAGACCCAGTACTTC. Protein product: CASSQDKGGGETQYF.

The count of this clone is one. The chain links TRBV10-3 to TRBJ1-1; possible D gene TRBD1, 5 bases. Germline values: CDR1 ENHRY, CDR2 SYGVKD. The V and J ends lost 3 bases and 2 bases respectively, with 13 bases between them. This CDR3 comprises 15 residues. CDR3: CAISDGETDNTEAFF. As DNA, the CDR3 is TGTGCCATCAGTGATGGGGAGACAGATAACACTGAAGCTTTCTTT.

The chain recombines TRBV4-3 with TRBJ2-7; 8 bases are shared with TRBD1. Germline CDR1 LGHNA, CDR2 YSLEER. There are 14 residues in the CDR3. The V gene end was trimmed by 5 bases and the J gene end by 3 bases; junction bases not matched to a gene: 6. CDR3 DNA sequence: TGCGCCAGCAGCACCCGACAGGGGAACTACGAGCAGTACTTC. This codes for CASSTRQGNYEQYF.

This clone was picked up a small number of times. The genes are TRBV2 and TRBJ2-5; D not resolved. There are 15 residues in the CDR3. Trimming took 0 bases from V and 0 from J, leaving 8 bases between them. Per the germline V gene, CDR1 is SNHLY and CDR2 is FYNNEI. This CDR3 is CASSEARSYQETQYF. CDR3 coding DNA: TGTGCCAGCAGTGAAGCCCGAAGCTACCAAGAGACCCAGTACTTC.

J is TRBJ2-5 and V is TRBV4-3; D is ambiguous. Trimming shortened V by 1 base and J by 0 bases, and 9 bases separated the two germline ends. From germline, CDR1 is LGHNA and CDR2 YSLEER. The CDR3 loop spans 15 amino acids. CDR3 loop: CASSQGVGYQETQYF. In DNA form, the CDR3 reads TGCGCCAGCAGCCAAGGGGTGGGGTACCAAGAGACCCAGTACTTC.

This clone was recorded once. The chain recombines TRBV5-5 with TRBJ1-1; TRBD1 aligns across 7 bases. The V gene's germline CDR1 is SGHKS and CDR2 YYEKEE (reference sequence). Losses at the gene ends were 4 bases for V and 8 bases for J; bases not matched to a gene: 23. CDR3 length: 18 amino acids. The CDR3 sequence: CASSHERGRARGALEAFF. The DNA of the CDR3 is TGTGCCAGCAGCCACGAACGAGGTAGGGCCAGGGGGGCTCTGGAAGCTTTCTTT.

The J gene is TRBJ2-7, the V gene TRBV18, with 8 nucleotides matching TRBD1. Losses at the gene ends were 2 bases for V and 2 bases for J; bases not matched to a gene: 5. This CDR3 is built from 15 residues. Looked up from germline, CDR1 is KGHSH and CDR2 is LQKENI. CDR3 sequence reads: CASSPATGAPYEQYF. The CDR3 region has the DNA TGTGCCAGCTCACCAGCGACAGGGGCCCCCTACGAGCAGTACTTC.

About this clone: Additional DNA sequences in this sample encode the identical CDR3. The chain has TRBV28 and TRBJ1-1; D remains ambiguous. CDR3 size: 12 residues. The ends were cut back, 4 bases at V and 3 bases at J, with 6 bases in the middle. Germline V gives CDR1 MDHEN, CDR2 SYDVKM. For the CDR3, the DNA is TGTGCCAGCAGTTCATCCTACACTGAAGCTTTCTTT. Its protein product is CASSSSYTEAFF.

This rearrangement joins TRBV2 to TRBJ1-4; TRBD1 agrees at 7 bases. The CDR3 covers 15 residues. V was clipped by 4 bases and J by 2 bases; unmatched bases: 4. Germline-derived CDR1 and CDR2 are SNHLY and FYNNEI. CDR3 protein: CASSGQGLTNEKLFF. The CDR3 DNA sequence: TGTGCCAGCAGTGGACAGGGATTGACTAATGAAAAACTGTTTTTT.

The chain employs TRBV6-6 and TRBJ1-1; tentatively, D is TRBD1 (6 bases). The CDR3 is made up of 12 amino acids. The V and J ends lost 7 bases and 11 bases respectively, with 17 bases between them. Germline assignment: CDR1 MNHNY and CDR2 SVGAGI (reference sequence). CDR3 sequence: CASTGTGIGAFF. The CDR3, as DNA: TGTGCCAGCACCGGAACAGGGATCGGTGCTTTCTTT.

This rearrangement joins TRBV5-5 to TRBJ2-7; D not certain. The CDR3 contains 16 residues. Trimming left V 0 bases short and J 0 bases short, with 13 bases between. Per germline, CDR1 SGHKS and CDR2 YYEKEE (reference sequence). The CDR3 here is CASSLVLLANSYEQYF. CDR3 DNA: TGTGCCAGCAGCTTGGTGTTGTTGGCGAACTCCTACGAGCAGTACTTC.

This sequence joins TRBV29-1 and TRBJ2-3; either TRBD1 or TRBD2 may fit D (6 bases each). The CDR3 totals 12 residues. Trimming left V 8 bases short and J 6 bases short, with 15 bases between. CDR1 is SQVTM, CDR2 ANQGSEA, per germline. The DNA of the CDR3 is TGCAGCCTATTCCAGGGGAGGGATACGCAGTATTTT. Encoded protein: CSLFQGRDTQYF.

This chain uses TRBV28 with TRBJ1-5; D is possibly TRBD1 (6 bases). CDR3 size: 13 residues. CDR1 is MDHEN and CDR2 is SYDVKM in the germline V gene. V lost 4 bases and J lost 5, with 9 bases in between. CDR3 loop: CASSWDKYQPQHF. The CDR3 bases are TGTGCCAGCAGTTGGGACAAGTATCAGCCCCAGCATTTT.

The chain recombines TRBV2 with TRBJ1-1, with 7 bases aligning to TRBD1. The length of the CDR3 is 13 residues. Germline assignment: CDR1 SNHLY and CDR2 FYNNEI. The V gene end was trimmed by 4 bases and the J gene end by 1 base; junction bases not matched to a gene: 0. The CDR3 nucleotides are TGTGCCAGCAGTGGACAGGGGAACACTGAAGCTTTCTTT. This encodes CASSGQGNTEAFF.

This clone came up once. The J gene is TRBJ1-5, the V gene TRBV28; a possible D gene is TRBD1 (5 bases). Trimming cost V 11 bases and J 5 bases, with 22 bases left between them. Germline V gene sequence: CDR1 MDHEN, CDR2 SYDVKM. The CDR3 totals 15 residues. The CDR3 sequence is CAVLPNWSGHQPQHF. CDR3 sequence (DNA): TGTGCCGTACTACCGAACTGGTCAGGGCATCAGCCCCAGCATTTT.

This sequence joins TRBV2 and TRBJ1-2; tentative D call: TRBD1 (6 bases). Germline V gives CDR1 SNHLY, CDR2 FYNNEI. V lost 6 bases and J lost 2, with 10 bases in between. There are 13 residues in the CDR3. The CDR3 loop is CASSRTENYGYTF. CDR3 bases: TGTGCCAGCAGCAGGACAGAAAACTATGGCTACACCTTC.

The CDR3 protein is CAIGAVLQPQHF. In nucleotides, the CDR3 is TGTGCCATCGGGGCAGTACTGCAGCCCCAGCATTTT. The chain uses TRBV10-3 and TRBJ1-5, with D perhaps matching TRBD1 (5 bases). Germline CDR1 reads ENHRY; CDR2 reads SYGVKD. Trimming left V 8 bases short and J 7 bases short, with 12 bases between. This CDR3 is 12 amino acids long.

The chain joins TRBV28 to TRBJ1-4, with 8 bases lining up with TRBD1. The ends lost 9 bases at V and 8 bases at J; junction bases unmatched: 5. Looked up from germline, CDR1 is MDHEN and CDR2 is SYDVKM. The CDR3 totals 12 residues. CDR3 in DNA: TGTGCCAGTAGGACAGGGCCGGAAAAACTGTTTTTT. It codes for CASRTGPEKLFF. The full variable domain, completed using reference TRBV28 and TRBJ1-4, is DVKVTQSSRYLVKRTGEKVFLECVQDMDHENMFWYRQDPGLGLRLIYFSYDVKMKEKGDIPEGYSVSREKKERFSLILESASTNQTSMYLCASRTGPEKLFFGSGTQLSVL.

The genes are TRBV18 and TRBJ1-5; 9 bases align to TRBD1. The CDR3 runs to 15 residues. Germline CDR1 KGHSH, CDR2 LQKENI. V lost 5 bases, J lost 7 bases, and 9 bases stayed unmatched. The CDR3 DNA sequence: TGTGCCAGCTCAGCGACACAGGGGGCCCGGCAGCCCCAGCATTTT. Translated, it gives CASSATQGARQPQHF. Drawing the rest from reference TRBV18 and TRBJ1-5, the complete variable domain is NAGVMQNPRHLVRRRGQEARLRCSPMKGHSHVYWYRQLPEEGLKFMVYLQKENIIDESGMPKERFSAEFPKEGPSILRIQQVVRGDSAAYFCASSATQGARQPQHFGDGTRLSIL.

This chain uses TRBV6-5 with TRBJ2-7; D might be TRBD1 (5 bases). The CDR3 is made up of 14 amino acids. V was cut by 4 bases and J by 0 bases, with 10 bases left in between. Per the germline V gene, CDR1 is MNHEY and CDR2 is SVGAGI. The CDR3 protein is CASSFQGSSYEQYF. The CDR3 DNA reads TGTGCCAGCAGTTTCCAGGGCAGCTCCTACGAGCAGTACTTC.

V usage is TRBV10-3 and J usage is TRBJ2-7; weak D call: TRBD2 (6 bases). Germline V CDR1 and CDR2: ENHRY, SYGVKD. V dropped 6 bases and J dropped 2 bases, with 11 bases sitting between them. The CDR3 is 13 amino acids. The CDR3 region has the DNA TGTGCCATCAGAGCGGGTATCCCCTACGAGCAGTACTTC. Encoded protein: CAIRAGIPYEQYF.